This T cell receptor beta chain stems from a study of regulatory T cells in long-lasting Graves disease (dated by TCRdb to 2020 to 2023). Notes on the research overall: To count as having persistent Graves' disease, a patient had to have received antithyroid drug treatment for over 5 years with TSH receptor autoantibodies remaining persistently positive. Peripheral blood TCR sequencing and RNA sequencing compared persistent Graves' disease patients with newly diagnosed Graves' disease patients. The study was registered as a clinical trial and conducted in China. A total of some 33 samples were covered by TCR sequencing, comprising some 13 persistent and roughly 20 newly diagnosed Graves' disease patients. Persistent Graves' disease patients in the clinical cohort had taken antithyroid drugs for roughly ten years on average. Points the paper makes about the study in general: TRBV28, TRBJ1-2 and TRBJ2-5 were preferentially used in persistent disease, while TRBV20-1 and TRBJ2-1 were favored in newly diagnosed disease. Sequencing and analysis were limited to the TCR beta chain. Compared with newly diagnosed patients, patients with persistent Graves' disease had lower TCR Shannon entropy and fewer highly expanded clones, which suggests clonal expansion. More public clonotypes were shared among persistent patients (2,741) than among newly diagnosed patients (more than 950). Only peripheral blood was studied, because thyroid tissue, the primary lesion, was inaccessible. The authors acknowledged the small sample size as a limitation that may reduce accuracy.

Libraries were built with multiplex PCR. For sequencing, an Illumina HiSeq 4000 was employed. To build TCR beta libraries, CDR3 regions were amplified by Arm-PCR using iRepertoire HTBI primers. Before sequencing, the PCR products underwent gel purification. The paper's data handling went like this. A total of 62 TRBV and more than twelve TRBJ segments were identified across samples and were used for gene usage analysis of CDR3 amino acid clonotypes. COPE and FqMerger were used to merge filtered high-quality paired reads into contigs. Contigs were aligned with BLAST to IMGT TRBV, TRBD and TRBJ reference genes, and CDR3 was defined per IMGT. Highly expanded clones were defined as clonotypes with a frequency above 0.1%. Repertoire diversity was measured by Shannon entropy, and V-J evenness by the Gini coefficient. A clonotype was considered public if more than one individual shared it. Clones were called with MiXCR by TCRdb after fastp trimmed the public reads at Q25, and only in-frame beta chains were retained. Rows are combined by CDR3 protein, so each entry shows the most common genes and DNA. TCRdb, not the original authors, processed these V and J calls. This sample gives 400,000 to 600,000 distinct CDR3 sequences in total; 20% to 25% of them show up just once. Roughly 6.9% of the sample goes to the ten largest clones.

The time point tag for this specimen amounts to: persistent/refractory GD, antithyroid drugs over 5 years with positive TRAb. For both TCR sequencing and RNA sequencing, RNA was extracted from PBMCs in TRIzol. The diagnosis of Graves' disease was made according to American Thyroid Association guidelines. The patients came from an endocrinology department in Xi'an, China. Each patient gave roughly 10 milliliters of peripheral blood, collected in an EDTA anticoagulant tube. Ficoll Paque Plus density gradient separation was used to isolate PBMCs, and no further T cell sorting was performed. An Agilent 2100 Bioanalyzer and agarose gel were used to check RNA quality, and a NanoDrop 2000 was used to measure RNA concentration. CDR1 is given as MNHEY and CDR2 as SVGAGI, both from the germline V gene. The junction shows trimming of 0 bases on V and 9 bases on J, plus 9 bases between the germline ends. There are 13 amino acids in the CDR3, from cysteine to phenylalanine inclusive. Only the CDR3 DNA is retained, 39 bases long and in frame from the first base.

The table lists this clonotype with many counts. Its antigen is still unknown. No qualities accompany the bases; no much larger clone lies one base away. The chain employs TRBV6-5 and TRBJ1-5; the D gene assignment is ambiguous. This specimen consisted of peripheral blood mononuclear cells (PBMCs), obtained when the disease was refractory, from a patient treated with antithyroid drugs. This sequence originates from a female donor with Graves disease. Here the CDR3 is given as CASSYSFLLPQHF. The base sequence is TGTGCCAGCAGTTACTCGTTCCTTCTGCCCCAGCATTTT.